This TCR beta chain was identified in a study of cytomegalovirus exposure and HLA in healthy donors. Study-wide results and caveats: Several of the most significant clusters appeared linked to common viral pathogens, based on a later analysis. Among the CMV-associated chains, a few were confirmed in vitro as specific for CMV antigens.

In regard to this clone: What it binds is unknown.

60 Vbeta and 13 Jbeta primers were used in PCR. Assay used: immunoSEQ multiplex PCR; TCRdb lists only in-frame clones, some missing. Here the sample spans 110,000 or so clones, about three quarters being singletons. V was clipped by 2 bases and J by 2 bases, with 9 bases between them. The CDR3 extends over 14 amino acids. Germline V lookup: CDR1 SGHRS, CDR2 YFSETQ. Specimen: PBMCs. V usage is TRBV5-1 and J usage is TRBJ2-3, with D maybe TRBD1 (5 bases). The source is a woman in her 40s in good health and CMV-seropositive. The CDR3 region has the DNA TGCGCCAGCAGCTTTGACAGAAACACAGATACGCAGTATTTT. Encoded protein: CASSFDRNTDTQYF.